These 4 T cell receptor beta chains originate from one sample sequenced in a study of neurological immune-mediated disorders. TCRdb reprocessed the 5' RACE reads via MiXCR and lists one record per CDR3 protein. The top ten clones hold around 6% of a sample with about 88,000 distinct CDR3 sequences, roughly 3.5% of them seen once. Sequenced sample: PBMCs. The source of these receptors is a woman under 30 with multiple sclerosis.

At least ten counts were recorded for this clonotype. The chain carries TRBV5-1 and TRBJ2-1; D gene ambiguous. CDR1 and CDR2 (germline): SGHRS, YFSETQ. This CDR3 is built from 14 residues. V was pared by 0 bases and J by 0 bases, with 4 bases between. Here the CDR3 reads CASSLESSYNEQFF. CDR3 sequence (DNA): TGCGCCAGCAGCTTGGAGAGCTCCTACAATGAGCAGTTCTTC.

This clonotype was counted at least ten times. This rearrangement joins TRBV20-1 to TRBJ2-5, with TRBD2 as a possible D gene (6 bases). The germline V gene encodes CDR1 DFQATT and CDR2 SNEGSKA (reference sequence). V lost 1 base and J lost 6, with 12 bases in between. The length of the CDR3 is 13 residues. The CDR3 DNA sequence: TGCAGTGCTAGAGCAGTGCGGGAAAAGACCCAGTACTTC. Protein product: CSARAVREKTQYF.

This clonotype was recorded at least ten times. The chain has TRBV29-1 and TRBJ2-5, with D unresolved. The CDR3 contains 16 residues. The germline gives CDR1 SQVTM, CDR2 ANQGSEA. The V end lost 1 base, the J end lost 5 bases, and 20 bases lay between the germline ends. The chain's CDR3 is CSVEVGIRPAIETQYF. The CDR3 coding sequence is TGCAGCGTTGAAGTGGGCATCCGTCCAGCCATTGAGACCCAGTACTTC.

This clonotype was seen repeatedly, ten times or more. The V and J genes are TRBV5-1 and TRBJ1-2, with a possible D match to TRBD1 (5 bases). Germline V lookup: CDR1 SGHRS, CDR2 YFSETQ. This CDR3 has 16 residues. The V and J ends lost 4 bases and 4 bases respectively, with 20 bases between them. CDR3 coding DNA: TGCGCCAGCAGCCCAGGGACCGTGCAGCATGGCTATGGCTACACCTTC. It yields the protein CASSPGTVQHGYGYTF.